This TCR beta chain was retrieved from a study of T-cell reconstitution after alpha-beta-depleted transplantation in children. For TCRbeta, the library was prepared with unique molecular identifiers. TCRdb reanalysed the PCR reads using MiXCR and keeps one entry per CDR3 protein. Seen here are 200,000 to 250,000 distinct CDR3 sequences, roughly 8% observed once, and the top ten hold 6.3%. Study findings and constraints: At the one-year point after transplant, T-cell counts and TCRbeta diversity were found to come mostly from T cells that had been newly produced.

Trimming took off 4 bases at V and 5 bases at J, with 5 bases between the two ends. The CDR3 totals 11 residues. This clonotype was counted at least ten times. Its antigen is not identified. Sequenced material: PBMCs, mostly from graft donor cells, taken 180 days after TCRalphabeta/CD19-depleted stem cell transplant. V is TRBV12-3 or TRBV12-4 and J is TRBJ2-5, with no clear D. This receptor was taken from a male patient under 18 who had a stem cell transplant for acute lymphoblastic leukemia, so the T cells may come from the graft donor. CDR3 residues: CASSYGETQYF. The CDR3 bases are TGTGCCAGCAGTTATGGGGAGACCCAGTACTTC.